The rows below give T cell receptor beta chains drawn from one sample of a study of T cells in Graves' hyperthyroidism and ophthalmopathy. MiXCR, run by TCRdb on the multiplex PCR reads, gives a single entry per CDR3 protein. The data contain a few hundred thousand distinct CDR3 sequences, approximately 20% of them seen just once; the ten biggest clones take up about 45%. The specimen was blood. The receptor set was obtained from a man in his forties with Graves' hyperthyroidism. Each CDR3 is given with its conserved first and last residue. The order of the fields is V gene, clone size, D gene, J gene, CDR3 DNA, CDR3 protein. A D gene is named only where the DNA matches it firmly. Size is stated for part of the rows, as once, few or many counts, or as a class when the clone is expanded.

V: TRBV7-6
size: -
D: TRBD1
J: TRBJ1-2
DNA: TGTGCCAGCAGCTCAGGGACAGGGGGTCTAGGGGGCTACACCTTC
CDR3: CASSSGTGGLGGYTF

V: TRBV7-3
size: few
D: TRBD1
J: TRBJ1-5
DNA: TGTGCCAGCAGCTCCCCTGGGACAGGGGAACGACTTGATCAGCCCCAGCATTTT
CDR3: CASSSPGTGERLDQPQHF

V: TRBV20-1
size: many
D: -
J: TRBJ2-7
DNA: TGCAGTGCTAAGGACTCTCGGCTAGCTCGGGAAGAGCAGTACTTC
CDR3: CSAKDSRLAREEQYF

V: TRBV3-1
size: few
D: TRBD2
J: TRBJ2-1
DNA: TGTGCCAGCAGCCACCCCTCTTGGACTAGCGAAAACAATGAGCAGTTCTTC
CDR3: CASSHPSWTSENNEQFF

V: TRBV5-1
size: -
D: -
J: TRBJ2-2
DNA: TGCGCCAGCAGCTTGGACGGGGGCGACACCGGGGAGCTGTTTTTT
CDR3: CASSLDGGDTGELFF

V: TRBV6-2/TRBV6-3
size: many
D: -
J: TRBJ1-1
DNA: TGTGCCAGCAGTTACAGGGGAAGCACTGAAGCTTTCTTT
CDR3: CASSYRGSTEAFF

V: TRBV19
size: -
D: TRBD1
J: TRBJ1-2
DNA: TGTGCCAGTGCCCAGGGGGCATCTGCTGGCTACACCTTC
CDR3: CASAQGASAGYTF

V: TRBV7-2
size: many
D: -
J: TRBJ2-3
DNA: TGTGCCAGCAGCCCCCCCAAGGGTACGCAGTATTTT
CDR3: CASSPPKGTQYF

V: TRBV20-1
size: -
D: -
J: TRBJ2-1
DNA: TGCAGTGCTAGAATCTACTCGAGCTCCTACAATGAGCAGTTCTTC
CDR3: CSARIYSSSYNEQFF

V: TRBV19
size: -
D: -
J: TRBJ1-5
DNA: TGTGCCAGTAGTATGTTTGGAAAGTTGGTTGGCAATCAGCCCCAGCATTTT
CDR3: CASSMFGKLVGNQPQHF

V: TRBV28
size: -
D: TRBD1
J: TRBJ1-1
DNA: TGTGCCAGCAGTTTATTGTCAACAGGGGGGGACACTGAAGCTTTCTTT
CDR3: CASSLLSTGGDTEAFF

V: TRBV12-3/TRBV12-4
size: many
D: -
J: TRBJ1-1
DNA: TGTGCCAGCAGTTTTACGGGGGGAGGCTATTTGGCGGGCACTGAAGCTTTCTTT
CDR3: CASSFTGGGYLAGTEAFF

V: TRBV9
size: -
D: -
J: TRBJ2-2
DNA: TGTGCCAGCAGCGCGGGACTGCTGCGGGGCGGGGAGCTGTTTTTT
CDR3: CASSAGLLRGGELFF

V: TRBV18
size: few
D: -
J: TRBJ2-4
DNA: TGTGCCAGCTCATCGGACCTAGCCAAAAACATTCAGTACTTC
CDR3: CASSSDLAKNIQYF